This T cell receptor (beta chain) was sequenced during a study of shared clonotypes between healthy human individuals. Germline V gives CDR1 MNHEY, CDR2 SMNVEV (reference sequence). With V trimmed by 5 bases and J by 3 bases, 8 bases remained unmatched. The CDR3 runs 16 residues. Data came from immunoSEQ multiplex PCR; TCRdb stores just in-frame clones and leaves some out. In the table there are hundreds of thousands of clones, roughly 96% of which are singletons. Naive CD8 populations comprised CD45RO-negative cells positively selected for CCR7, excluding terminally differentiated effector memory CD45RA+ cells.

The sample taken for sequencing was naive CD8+ T cells sorted from blood. The clonotype originates from a woman aged 30 to 39 in good health. This chain links TRBV27 with TRBJ2-7, with 12 bases that match TRBD2. CDR3 sequence (DNA): TGTGCCAGCAGTATCCCCCTAGCGGGAGGGGGCTACGAGCAGTACTTC. Protein: CASSIPLAGGGYEQYF.